These T cell receptor beta chains were read from a single sample in a study of blood T cell repertoires in COVID-19. Clones were read by immunoSEQ multiplex PCR, and TCRdb kept only the in-frame ones, dropping some. This sample has 230,000 or so clones, with about 88% found just once. The sequenced material came from PBMCs or T cells enriched from blood (not recorded which). Source of these receptors: a woman aged 45 to 65 who had been exposed to COVID-19. CDR3s include the opening cysteine and the closing phenylalanine or tryptophan. Fields, in order: D gene, clone size, V gene, J gene, CDR3 DNA, CDR3 protein. The D gene is left open where the match is weak. A row's size may be missing; if present it is once, few, many or a size class.

D: TRBD1
size: -
V: TRBV6-1
J: TRBJ1-5
DNA: TGTGCCAGCAGTGAAGGGCTAGAGGGGGCTAGGTCCCAGCATTTT
CDR3: CASSEGLEGARSQHF

D: -
size: -
V: TRBV15
J: TRBJ1-2
DNA: TGTGCCACCAGCAGACTGCCGCCCCGACAGTGGTATGGCTACACCTTC
CDR3: CATSRLPPRQWYGYTF

D: TRBD1
size: -
V: TRBV6-5
J: TRBJ1-1
DNA: TGTGCCAGCAGCCCACAGGGGGCTGTGACTGAAGCTTTCTTT
CDR3: CASSPQGAVTEAFF

D: -
size: -
V: TRBV15
J: TRBJ1-4
DNA: TGTGCCACCAGCAGACGGGGGGCGGGTGAAAAACTGTTTTTT
CDR3: CATSRRGAGEKLFF

D: -
size: -
V: TRBV19
J: TRBJ1-2
DNA: TGTGCCAGTAGTGAAGACAGGCCTAACTATGGCTACACCTTC
CDR3: CASSEDRPNYGYTF

D: -
size: -
V: TRBV9
J: TRBJ2-2
DNA: TGTGCCAGCAGCAAAACCGGGACCGGGGAGCTGTTTTTT
CDR3: CASSKTGTGELFF

D: -
size: -
V: TRBV23-1
J: TRBJ2-5
DNA: TGCGCCAGCAGTCAATCGAAGGTGAAAGGGGGGGTTCAAGAGACCCAGTACTTC
CDR3: CASSQSKVKGGVQETQYF

D: -
size: -
V: TRBV28
J: TRBJ1-5
DNA: TGTGCCAGCAGCTTGGCGGGACCCCGAAATCAGCCCCAGCATTTT
CDR3: CASSLAGPRNQPQHF

D: TRBD1
size: -
V: TRBV12-5
J: TRBJ1-2
DNA: TGTGCTAGTGGCCGGACAGGGGAGAATGGCTACACCTTC
CDR3: CASGRTGENGYTF

D: TRBD1
size: -
V: TRBV3-1/TRBV3-2
J: TRBJ1-1
DNA: TGTGCCAGCAGCCAACACAGGGGGAGCACTGAAGCTTTCTTT
CDR3: CASSQHRGSTEAFF

D: TRBD1
size: -
V: TRBV29-1
J: TRBJ1-2
DNA: TGCAGCGCCGTGGGACAGGCCACGTACACCTTC
CDR3: CSAVGQATYTF

D: TRBD1
size: -
V: TRBV19
J: TRBJ1-6
DNA: TGTGCCAGTGGGGACAGGGGAAGGAATTCACCCCTCCACTTT
CDR3: CASGDRGRNSPLHF

D: TRBD2
size: few
V: TRBV9
J: TRBJ2-3
DNA: TGTGCCAGCAGCACCAGGACTAGCGCCGGGACGCAGTATTTT
CDR3: CASSTRTSAGTQYF

D: TRBD1
size: -
V: TRBV12-5
J: TRBJ2-5
DNA: TGTGCTAGTGGTTTGGCCACTGGTCGGACAGGGCAAGAGACCCAGTACTTC
CDR3: CASGLATGRTGQETQYF

D: -
size: -
V: TRBV28
J: TRBJ2-7
DNA: TGTGCCATCTCCTCCCGGGGGAACTACGAGCAGTACTTC
CDR3: CAISSRGNYEQYF

D: TRBD1
size: -
V: TRBV2
J: TRBJ1-2
DNA: TGTGCCAGCAGTGAAGGACAGGGGCATGGCTACACCTTC
CDR3: CASSEGQGHGYTF

D: TRBD2
size: -
V: TRBV11-2
J: TRBJ2-5
DNA: TGTGCCAGCAGCCAACGAGCGGGGGGGCAGGAGACCCAGTACTTC
CDR3: CASSQRAGGQETQYF

D: -
size: -
V: TRBV20-1
J: TRBJ2-5
DNA: TGCAGTGCTAGTTCCGGGTCCGGTGGAGAGACCCAGTACTTC
CDR3: CSASSGSGGETQYF

D: -
size: -
V: TRBV28
J: TRBJ1-1
DNA: TGTGCCAGCAGTTCGTTAGTGAGGACTGAAGCTTTCTTT
CDR3: CASSSLVRTEAFF

D: -
size: -
V: TRBV10-3
J: TRBJ1-5
DNA: TGTGCCATCAGTGAGGGAGGAACCGGAGGGCAGCCCCAGCATTTT
CDR3: CAISEGGTGGQPQHF

D: -
size: -
V: TRBV10-3
J: TRBJ1-2
DNA: TGTGCCATCAGTGAGTCGGGCAGTGCCTATGGCTACACCTTC
CDR3: CAISESGSAYGYTF

D: -
size: -
V: TRBV10-1
J: TRBJ2-2
DNA: TGCGCCAGCCAAAGCGTGTCGAACACCGGGGAGCTGTTTTTT
CDR3: CASQSVSNTGELFF

D: -
size: -
V: TRBV7-9
J: TRBJ2-7
DNA: TGTGCCAGCAGCTGGGGACAAAGCTACGAGCAGTACTTC
CDR3: CASSWGQSYEQYF

D: TRBD1
size: -
V: TRBV9
J: TRBJ1-4
DNA: TGTGCCAGCAGCATCTCCGGGACAGGGCATGAAAAACTGTTTTTT
CDR3: CASSISGTGHEKLFF

D: -
size: few
V: TRBV9
J: TRBJ1-3
DNA: TGTGCCAGCAGCGTAGGTCCGACAGGAAGGGACACCATATATTTT
CDR3: CASSVGPTGRDTIYF

D: -
size: -
V: TRBV7-6
J: TRBJ2-6
DNA: TGTGCCAGCAGCCCGACTATGTTCGGCTCCTCTGGGGCCAACGTCCTGACTTTC
CDR3: CASSPTMFGSSGANVLTF

D: -
size: -
V: TRBV5-1
J: TRBJ1-5
DNA: TGCGCCAGCAGCCCGGACGGAGGCGATCAGCCCCAGCATTTT
CDR3: CASSPDGGDQPQHF

D: -
size: -
V: TRBV19
J: TRBJ1-6
DNA: TGTGCCAGTAGTCCTGACAGGAATTATAATTCACCCCTCCACTTT
CDR3: CASSPDRNYNSPLHF

D: -
size: -
V: TRBV11-2
J: TRBJ2-1
DNA: TGTGCCAGCAGCTCCGGGGCGGAGGGGTCGAATGAGCAGTTCTTC
CDR3: CASSSGAEGSNEQFF

D: TRBD2
size: -
V: TRBV7-2
J: TRBJ2-7
DNA: TGTGCCAGCAGCTACGCACTAGCGGGGGGTTATTACGAGCAGTACTTC
CDR3: CASSYALAGGYYEQYF

D: -
size: -
V: TRBV9
J: TRBJ2-2
DNA: TGTGCCAGCAGCGTGGCGGGAAAAAACACCGGGGAGCTGTTTTTT
CDR3: CASSVAGKNTGELFF

D: TRBD2
size: -
V: TRBV2
J: TRBJ2-2
DNA: TGTGCCAGCAGTGCCGAGCTAGCGGGGGGGCCGAACGGGGAGCTGTTTTTT
CDR3: CASSAELAGGPNGELFF

D: TRBD1
size: few
V: TRBV15
J: TRBJ1-2
DNA: TGTGCCACCAGCGGCCATGGTCCGGGACAGGGCTATGGCTACACCTTC
CDR3: CATSGHGPGQGYGYTF

D: -
size: -
V: TRBV5-4
J: TRBJ1-3
DNA: TGTGCCAGCAGCCCGGGGACAGGAAACACCATATATTTT
CDR3: CASSPGTGNTIYF

D: -
size: -
V: TRBV29-1
J: TRBJ2-1
DNA: TGCAGCGTTGTCATCGGGCAGGGGCAAACCATGGCCCACTACAATGAGCAGTTCTTC
CDR3: CSVVIGQGQTMAHYNEQFF

D: -
size: -
V: TRBV7-9
J: TRBJ1-2
DNA: TGTGCCAGCAGCTTAGTACGGGACTATGGCTACACCTTC
CDR3: CASSLVRDYGYTF

D: -
size: -
V: TRBV15
J: TRBJ1-1
DNA: TGTGCCACCAGCAGAGATAACTTTAGGAGGTCGAAAAGCTCCTTT
CDR3: CATSRDNFRRSKSSF

D: TRBD2
size: -
V: TRBV5-4
J: TRBJ2-1
DNA: TGTGCCAGCAGCCCGCGGACTAGCGGGGGGGCGGGGAGCTCCTACAATGAGCAGTTCTTC
CDR3: CASSPRTSGGAGSSYNEQFF

D: -
size: -
V: TRBV5-1
J: TRBJ1-2
DNA: TGCGCCAGCAGCTTGGAGAGCAGGCCTGGAGGCTATGGCTACACCTTC
CDR3: CASSLESRPGGYGYTF

D: TRBD2
size: -
V: TRBV18
J: TRBJ2-1
DNA: TGTGCCAGCTCTCAAAGCGGGGGCCCCTACGATGAGCAGTTCTTC
CDR3: CASSQSGGPYDEQFF

D: -
size: few
V: TRBV5-1
J: TRBJ1-2
DNA: TGCGCCAGCAGCTTGACAGGGATGGATGGCTACACCTTC
CDR3: CASSLTGMDGYTF

D: TRBD1
size: -
V: TRBV29-1
J: TRBJ1-1
DNA: TGCAGCGTTCGTAGGACAGGGCCTGAAGCTTTCTTT
CDR3: CSVRRTGPEAFF

D: -
size: -
V: TRBV28
J: TRBJ2-7
DNA: TGTGCCAGCAGCACCCCGCCTCACAGGACCAAGTACTTC
CDR3: CASSTPPHRTKYF

D: -
size: few
V: TRBV7-2
J: TRBJ1-2
DNA: TGTGCCAGCAGCTTGCCCTTTGGGCTGTATGGCTACACCTTC
CDR3: CASSLPFGLYGYTF

D: TRBD1
size: -
V: TRBV9
J: TRBJ1-3
DNA: TGTGCCAGCAGCATCCGGACAGGCGGCTCTGGAAACACCATATATTTT
CDR3: CASSIRTGGSGNTIYF

D: -
size: -
V: TRBV10-3
J: TRBJ2-7
DNA: TGTGCCATCTCGGCAGGTTCCGCCTACGAGCAGTACTTC
CDR3: CAISAGSAYEQYF

D: TRBD1
size: -
V: TRBV27
J: TRBJ1-6
DNA: TGTGCCAGCAGTCCGACACCCGGGACAGGTTCTTTACCCCTCCACTTT
CDR3: CASSPTPGTGSLPLHF

D: -
size: few
V: TRBV7-8
J: TRBJ2-7
DNA: TGTGCCAGCGGCCTACAGGACTACGAGCAGTACTTC
CDR3: CASGLQDYEQYF

D: -
size: -
V: TRBV19
J: TRBJ1-3
DNA: TGTGCCAGTAGTATAAACTCAGGCCAGGGAAACACCATATATTTT
CDR3: CASSINSGQGNTIYF

D: -
size: -
V: TRBV5-1
J: TRBJ2-5
DNA: TGCGCCAGCAGCGCCGGGTCTTTAGAGACCCAGTACTTC
CDR3: CASSAGSLETQYF

D: -
size: -
V: TRBV3-1/TRBV3-2
J: TRBJ2-5
DNA: TGTGCCAGCAGCCAAGAAACCCAACCCTCAGGGAAAAGAAAGACCCAGTACTTC
CDR3: CASSQETQPSGKRKTQYF

D: -
size: once
V: TRBV14
J: TRBJ2-2
DNA: TGTGCCAGCAGCCAAGTAGCAGTATTTGGCACCGGGGAGCTGTTTTTT
CDR3: CASSQVAVFGTGELFF

D: -
size: once
V: TRBV29-1
J: TRBJ1-3
DNA: TGCAGCGTTGAAAGCAGGTCTGGCACCATATATTTT
CDR3: CSVESRSGTIYF

D: -
size: few
V: TRBV4-3
J: TRBJ1-3
DNA: TGCGCCAGCAGCCAAAGCTGGGGGGGGCTTGGAAACACCATATATTTT
CDR3: CASSQSWGGLGNTIYF

D: -
size: -
V: TRBV19
J: TRBJ2-2
DNA: TGTGCCAGTAGTATCGTCGGCGGGGAGCTGTTTTTT
CDR3: CASSIVGGELFF

D: TRBD1
size: -
V: TRBV5-1
J: TRBJ2-7
DNA: TGCGCCAGTGCCCGGGACAGCTACGAGCAGTACTTC
CDR3: CASARDSYEQYF

D: TRBD2
size: -
V: TRBV28
J: TRBJ2-5
DNA: TGTGCCAGCACCCGGACGGGACTAGCGGGGGCTGAGACCCAGTACTTC
CDR3: CASTRTGLAGAETQYF